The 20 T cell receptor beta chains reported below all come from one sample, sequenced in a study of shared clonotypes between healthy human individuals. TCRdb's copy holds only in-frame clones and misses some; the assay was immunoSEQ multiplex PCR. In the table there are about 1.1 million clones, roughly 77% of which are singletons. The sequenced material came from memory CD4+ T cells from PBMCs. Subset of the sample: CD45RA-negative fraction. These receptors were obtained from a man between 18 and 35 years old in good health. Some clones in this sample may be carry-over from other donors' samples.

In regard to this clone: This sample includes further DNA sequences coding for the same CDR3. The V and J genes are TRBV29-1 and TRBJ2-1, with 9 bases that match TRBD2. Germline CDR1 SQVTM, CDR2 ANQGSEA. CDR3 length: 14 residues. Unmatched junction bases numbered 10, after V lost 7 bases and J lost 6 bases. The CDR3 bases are TGCAGCGGGTTCGGAGTAGCGGGAGTCAATGAGCAGTTCTTC. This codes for CSGFGVAGVNEQFF.

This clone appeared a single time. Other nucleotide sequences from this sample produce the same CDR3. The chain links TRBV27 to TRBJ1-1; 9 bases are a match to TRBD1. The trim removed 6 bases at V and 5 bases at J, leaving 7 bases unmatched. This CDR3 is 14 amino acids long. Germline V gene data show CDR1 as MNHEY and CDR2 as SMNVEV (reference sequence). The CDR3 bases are TGTGCCAGCAGACCACAGGGGGCGTCGACTGAAGCTTTCTTT. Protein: CASRPQGASTEAFF.

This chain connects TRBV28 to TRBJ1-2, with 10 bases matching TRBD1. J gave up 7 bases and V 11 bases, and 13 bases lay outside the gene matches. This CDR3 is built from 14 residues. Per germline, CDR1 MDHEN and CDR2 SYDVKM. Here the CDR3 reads CAGSPGQGSVGYTF. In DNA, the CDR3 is TGTGCCGGAAGTCCGGGACAGGGGTCTGTTGGCTACACCTTC.

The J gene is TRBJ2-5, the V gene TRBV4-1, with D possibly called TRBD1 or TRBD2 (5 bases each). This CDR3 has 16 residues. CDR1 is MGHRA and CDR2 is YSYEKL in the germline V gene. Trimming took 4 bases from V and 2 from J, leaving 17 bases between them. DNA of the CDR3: TGCGCCAGCAGCCGGCGAAATGGGGACGGGCAAGAGACCCAGTACTTC. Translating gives CASSRRNGDGQETQYF.

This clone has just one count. The CDR3 loop reads CASSLSGPGVGDEQYF. As DNA, the CDR3 is TGTGCCAGCAGTTTATCCGGCCCCGGAGTTGGGGACGAGCAGTACTTC. The rearrangement links TRBV27 to TRBJ2-7; D is ambiguous. This CDR3 contains 16 residues. Trimming shortened V by 0 bases and J by 5 bases, and 17 bases separated the two germline ends. Germline-derived CDR1 and CDR2 are MNHEY and SMNVEV (reference sequence).

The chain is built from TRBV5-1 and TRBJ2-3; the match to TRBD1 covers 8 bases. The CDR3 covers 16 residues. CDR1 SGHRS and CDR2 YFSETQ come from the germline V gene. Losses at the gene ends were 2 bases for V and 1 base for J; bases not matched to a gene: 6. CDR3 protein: CASSLAPGQGTDTQYF. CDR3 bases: TGCGCCAGCAGCTTAGCCCCGGGACAGGGCACAGATACGCAGTATTTT.

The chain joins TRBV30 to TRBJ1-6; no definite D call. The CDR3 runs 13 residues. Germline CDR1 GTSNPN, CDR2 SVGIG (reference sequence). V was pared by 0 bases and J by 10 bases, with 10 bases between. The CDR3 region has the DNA TGTGCCTGGAGTGTACGCATGGTGTCACCCCTCCACTTT. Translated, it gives CAWSVRMVSPLHF.

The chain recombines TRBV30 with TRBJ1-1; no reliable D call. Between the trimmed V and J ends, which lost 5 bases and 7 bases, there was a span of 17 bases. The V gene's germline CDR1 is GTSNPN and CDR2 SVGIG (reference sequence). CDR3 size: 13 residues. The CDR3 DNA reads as TGTGCCTGGGCAGGACCGAGGAACGGTGAAGCTTTCTTT. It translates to CAWAGPRNGEAFF. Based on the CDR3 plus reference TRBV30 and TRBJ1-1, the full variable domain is SQTIHQWPATLVQPVGSPLSLECTVEGTSNPNLYWYRQAAGRGLQLLFYSVGIGQISSEVPQNLSASRPQDRQFILSSKKLLLSDSGFYLCAWAGPRNGEAFFGQGTRLTVV.

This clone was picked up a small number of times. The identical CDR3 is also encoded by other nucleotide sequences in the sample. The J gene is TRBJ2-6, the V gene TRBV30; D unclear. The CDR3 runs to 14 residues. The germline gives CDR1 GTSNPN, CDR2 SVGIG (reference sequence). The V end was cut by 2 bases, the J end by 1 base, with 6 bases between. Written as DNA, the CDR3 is TGTGCCTGGAGTAGAGTTTCTGGGGCCAACGTCCTGACTTTC. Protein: CAWSRVSGANVLTF.

The CDR3 sequence is CASSLDSRVETQYF. CDR3 coding DNA: TGTGCCAGCAGCTTAGATTCCAGGGTGGAGACCCAGTACTTC. The chain carries TRBV7-2 and TRBJ2-5; possibly TRBD1 for D (5 bases). V lost 1 base and J 5 bases, leaving 11 bases between the germline ends. Germline loops: CDR1 SGHTA, CDR2 FQGNSA. The CDR3 runs 14 residues.

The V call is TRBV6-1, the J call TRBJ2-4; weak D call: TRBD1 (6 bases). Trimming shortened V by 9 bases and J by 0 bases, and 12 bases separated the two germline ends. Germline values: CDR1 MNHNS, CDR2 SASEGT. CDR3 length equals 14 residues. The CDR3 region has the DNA TGTGCCAGTAGACAGGCGCTAGCCAAAAACATTCAGTACTTC. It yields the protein CASRQALAKNIQYF.

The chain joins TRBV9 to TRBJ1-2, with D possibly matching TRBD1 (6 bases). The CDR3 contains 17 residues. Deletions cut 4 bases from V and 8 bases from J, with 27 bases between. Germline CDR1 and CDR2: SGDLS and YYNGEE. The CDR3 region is CASSQTGGGGIGKGYTF. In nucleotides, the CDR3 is TGTGCCAGCAGCCAAACCGGAGGGGGGGGAATCGGTAAGGGCTACACCTTC. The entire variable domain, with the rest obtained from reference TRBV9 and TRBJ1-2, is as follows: DSGVTQTPKHLITATGQRVTLRCSPRSGDLSVYWYQQSLDQGLQFLIQYYNGEERAKGNILERFSAQQFPDLHSELNLSSLELGDSALYFCASSQTGGGGIGKGYTFGSGTRLTVV.

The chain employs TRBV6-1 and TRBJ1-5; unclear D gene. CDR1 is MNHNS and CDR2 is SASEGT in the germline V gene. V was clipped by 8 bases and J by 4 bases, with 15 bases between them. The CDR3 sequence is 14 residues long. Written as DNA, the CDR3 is TGTGCCAGCGCCGTAAAGGCGGGGAATCAGCCCCAGCATTTT. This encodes CASAVKAGNQPQHF.

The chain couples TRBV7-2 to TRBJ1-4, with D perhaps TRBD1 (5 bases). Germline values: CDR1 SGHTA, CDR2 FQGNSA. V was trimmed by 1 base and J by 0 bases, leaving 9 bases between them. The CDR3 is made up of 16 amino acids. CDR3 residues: CASSLVGTTTNEKLFF. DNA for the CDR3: TGTGCCAGCAGCTTAGTCGGGACCACAACTAATGAAAAACTGTTTTTT.

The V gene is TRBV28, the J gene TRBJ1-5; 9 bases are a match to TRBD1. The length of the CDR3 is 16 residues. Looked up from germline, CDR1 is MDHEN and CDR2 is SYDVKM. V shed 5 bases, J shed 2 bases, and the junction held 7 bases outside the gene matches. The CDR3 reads CASSPGQGSGNQPQHF. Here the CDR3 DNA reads TGTGCCAGCAGTCCCGGACAGGGGAGCGGCAATCAGCCCCAGCATTTT. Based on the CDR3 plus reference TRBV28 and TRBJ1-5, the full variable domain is DVKVTQSSRYLVKRTGEKVFLECVQDMDHENMFWYRQDPGLGLRLIYFSYDVKMKEKGDIPEGYSVSREKKERFSLILESASTNQTSMYLCASSPGQGSGNQPQHFGDGTRLSIL.

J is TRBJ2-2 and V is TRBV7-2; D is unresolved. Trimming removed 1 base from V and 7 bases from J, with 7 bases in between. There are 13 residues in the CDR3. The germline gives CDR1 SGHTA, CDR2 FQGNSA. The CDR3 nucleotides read TGTGCCAGCAGCTTAGAGTCCGGCGGGGAGCTGTTTTTT. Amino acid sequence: CASSLESGGELFF.

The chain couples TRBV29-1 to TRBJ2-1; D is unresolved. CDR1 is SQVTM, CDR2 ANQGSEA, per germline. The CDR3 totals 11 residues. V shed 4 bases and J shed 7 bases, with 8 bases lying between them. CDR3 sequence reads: CSVGDVNEQFF. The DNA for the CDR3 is TGCAGCGTTGGAGACGTTAATGAGCAGTTCTTC.

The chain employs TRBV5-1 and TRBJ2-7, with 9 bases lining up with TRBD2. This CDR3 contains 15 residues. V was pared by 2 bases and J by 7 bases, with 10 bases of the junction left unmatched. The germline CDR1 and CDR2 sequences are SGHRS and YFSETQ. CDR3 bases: TGCGCCAGCAGCTTCGTGGCGGGAGGGCCGGCTGAGCAGTACTTC. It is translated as CASSFVAGGPAEQYF.

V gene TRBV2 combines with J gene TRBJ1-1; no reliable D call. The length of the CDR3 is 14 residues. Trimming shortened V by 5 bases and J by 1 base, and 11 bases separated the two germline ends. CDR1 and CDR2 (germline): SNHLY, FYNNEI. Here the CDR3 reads CASSFGVRNTEAFF. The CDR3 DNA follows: TGTGCCAGCAGTTTTGGGGTGAGGAACACTGAAGCTTTCTTT.

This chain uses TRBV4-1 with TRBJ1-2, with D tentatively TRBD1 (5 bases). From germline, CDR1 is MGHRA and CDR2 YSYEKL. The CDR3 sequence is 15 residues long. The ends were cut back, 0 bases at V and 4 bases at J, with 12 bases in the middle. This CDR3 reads CASSQDLDRGYGYTF. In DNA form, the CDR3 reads TGCGCCAGCAGCCAAGACCTTGACAGAGGCTATGGCTACACCTTC.